This TCR beta chain was sequenced for a study of CXCR3-negative and CXCR3-positive naive CD8 T cells. Regarding this clonotype: Its antigen is unknown.

It was by 5' RACE with UMI labels that the TRB cDNA libraries were prepared. Reanalyzing the 5' RACE reads, TCRdb keeps one entry per CDR3 protein, without DNA. The sample has about 120,000 distinct CDR3 sequences, and its top ten clones hold approximately 0.29%. Study results and limitations: Against CXCR3-negative naive cells, CXCR3-positive naive cells showed more hydrophobic TRB CDR3s. Naive cells used TRBV-TRBJ genes in much the same way whether CXCR3-negative or CXCR3-positive; memory cells did not. High diversity, comparable across both naive subsets, contrasted with much lower diversity in memory CD8+ cells.

CD45RO-CCR7+CD27+CD95- characterized naive CD8+ T cells. Sequencing input: naive CXCR3- CD8+ T cells from blood. The subset: CD45RO-CCR7+CD27+CD95- naive CD8+ T cells lacking CXCR3 (TNR3-). The TCR sequence derives from a human donor in good health. Some clones in this sample may be carry-over from other donors' samples.

The CDR3 sequence: CSVLQGNGNTIYF. The chain links TRBV29-1 to TRBJ1-3; without DNA, the TCRdb call of TRBD1 cannot be checked. The CDR3 runs to 13 residues. Germline lookup yields CDR1 SQVTM and CDR2 ANQGSEA.